Following are 20 T cell receptor beta chains from one sample sequenced in a study of stem cell transplantation in POMP-related autoinflammatory disease. Generated by immunoSEQ multiplex PCR, the TCRdb table keeps only in-frame clones and is missing some. The sample lists some 69,000 clones; roughly 91% were seen once. The sequencing used CD4+ T cells from PBMCs, collected after stem cell transplantation. The receptors come from a human patient with POMP-related autoinflammation and immune dysregulation (PRAID). Some T cells may be transferred from the graft donor.

The V gene is TRBV6-5, the J gene TRBJ2-2; no clear D. The CDR3 has 14 residues. Germline V CDR1 and CDR2: MNHEY, SVGAGI. Deletions cut 7 bases from V and 0 bases from J, with 9 bases between. CDR3 sequence: CASIVHANTGELFF. CDR3 DNA: TGTGCCAGCATTGTCCACGCGAACACCGGGGAGCTGTTTTTT.

V is TRBV28 and J is TRBJ1-1; TRBD1 matches at 8 bases. The CDR3 length is 14 residues. Germline CDR1 is MDHEN and CDR2 is SYDVKM. V was clipped by 6 bases and J by 5 bases; unmatched bases: 8. The CDR3 loop reads CASSPWTGRTEAFF. CDR3 nucleotides: TGTGCCAGCAGCCCTTGGACAGGGAGGACTGAAGCTTTCTTT.

This sequence joins TRBV5-1 and TRBJ2-5; D assignment may be TRBD1 or TRBD2 (5 bases each). CDR3 length: 14 amino acids. Germline CDR1 is SGHRS and CDR2 is YFSETQ. V lost 4 bases and J lost 4, with 14 bases in between. This CDR3 is CASSPARERETQYF. In DNA, the CDR3 is TGCGCCAGCAGCCCCGCCAGGGAGCGAGAGACCCAGTACTTC. Full variable domain (outside the CDR3, taken from reference TRBV5-1 and TRBJ2-5): KAGVTQTPRYLIKTRGQQVTLSCSPISGHRSVSWYQQTPGQGLQFLFEYFSETQRNKGNFPGRFSGRQFSNSRSEMNVSTLELGDSALYLCASSPARERETQYFGPGTRLLVL.

The rearrangement links TRBV7-2 to TRBJ2-2; TRBD2 matches 12 bases. Unmatched junction bases numbered 2, after V lost 5 bases and J lost 7 bases. Germline CDR1 is SGHTA and CDR2 is FQGNSA. This CDR3 is built from 14 residues. CDR3 region: CASSPTSGGGELFF. In DNA, the CDR3 is TGTGCCAGCAGCCCGACTAGCGGGGGCGGGGAGCTGTTTTTT.

The V call is TRBV3-1 (or the pseudogene TRBV3-2), the J call TRBJ1-5; no definite D call. CDR1 LGHDT and CDR2 YNNKEL come from the germline V gene (reference sequence). Trimming stripped 2 bases from V and 3 bases from J, with 11 bases between. This CDR3 comprises 15 residues. CDR3 sequence (DNA): TGTGCCAGCAGCCAAATGTCTGGGTCCAATCAGCCCCAGCATTTT. Translation: CASSQMSGSNQPQHF.

The gene calls are TRBV6-2 or TRBV6-3 and TRBJ1-5; the D is unclear. The CDR3 has 12 residues. V lost 2 bases, J lost 5 bases, and 4 bases lay in between. The germline V gene encodes CDR1 MNHEY and CDR2 SVGEGT. CDR3 DNA: TGTGCCAGCAGTTACCCAGATCAGCCCCAGCATTTT. This translates into CASSYPDQPQHF.

The chain recombines TRBV28 with TRBJ2-5; TRBD1 might be the D (5 bases). V shed 2 bases and J shed 4 bases, with 11 bases lying between them. Per germline, CDR1 MDHEN and CDR2 SYDVKM. CDR3 length: 14 residues. CDR3 nucleotide sequence: TGTGCCAGCAGTTTAGACAGAGGCCCAGAGACCCAGTACTTC. Amino acids: CASSLDRGPETQYF.

J is TRBJ2-3 and V is TRBV29-1, with a weak D call TRBD1 (7 bases). The germline V and J ends were trimmed by 7 bases and 2 bases, with 16 bases remaining between them. This CDR3 contains 14 residues. Per germline, CDR1 SQVTM and CDR2 ANQGSEA. This CDR3 reads CSAGSGGPTDTQYF. CDR3 nucleotides: TGCAGCGCTGGATCAGGGGGGCCCACAGATACGCAGTATTTT.

The chain employs TRBV5-4 and TRBJ2-2; maybe TRBD2 (5 bases). CDR1 is SGHNT and CDR2 is YYREEE in the germline V gene (reference sequence). Trimming stripped 1 base from V and 0 bases from J, with 7 bases between. The CDR3 is 15 residues long. The CDR3 spells CASSLTSANTGELFF. DNA of the CDR3: TGTGCCAGCAGCTTGACTAGTGCGAACACCGGGGAGCTGTTTTTT.

This clone came up a few times. Other nucleotide sequences in the sample specify the same CDR3. This chain uses TRBV6-5 with TRBJ2-7; 12 nucleotides match TRBD2. Trimming at V came to 6 bases and at J to 3 bases, leaving 3 bases not matched to a gene. Germline CDR1 and CDR2: MNHEY and SVGAGI. This CDR3 spans 14 amino acids. The CDR3 DNA reads as TGTGCCAGCAGCACTAGCGGGAGGATCTACGAGCAGTACTTC. Encoded protein: CASSTSGRIYEQYF.

The chain carries TRBV27 and TRBJ2-7; 7 positions agree with TRBD2. V was clipped by 5 bases and J by 2 bases; unmatched bases: 12. CDR3 length: 16 amino acids. CDR1 is MNHEY, CDR2 SMNVEV, per germline (reference sequence). DNA for the CDR3: TGTGCCAGCAGTCCCGGGGTTCCTAGCGGAACCTACGAGCAGTACTTC. It encodes CASSPGVPSGTYEQYF.

The chain links TRBV4-2 to TRBJ2-2; the match to TRBD2 covers 10 bases. There are 17 residues in the CDR3. The ends lost 0 bases at V and 2 bases at J; junction bases unmatched: 3. Germline CDR1 LGHNA, CDR2 YNFKEQ. CDR3 DNA sequence: TGTGCCAGCAGCCAAGAGCTAGCGGGGGTCAACACCGGGGAGCTGTTTTTT. It codes for CASSQELAGVNTGELFF.

The chain links TRBV24-1 to TRBJ2-1; 9 nucleotides match TRBD2. Trimming removed 4 bases from V and 6 bases from J; junction bases left unmatched: 9. This CDR3 spans 16 amino acids. Germline lookup yields CDR1 KGHDR and CDR2 SFDVKD. The CDR3: CATSDPIAGDGNEQFF. CDR3 DNA sequence: TGTGCCACCAGTGACCCTATAGCGGGAGACGGCAATGAGCAGTTCTTC.

V and J are TRBV19 and TRBJ2-2, with TRBD2 as a possible D gene (6 bases). The V end lost 3 bases, the J end lost 6 bases, and 20 bases lay between the germline ends. CDR1 is LNHDA and CDR2 is SQIVND in the germline V gene (reference sequence). The CDR3 has 17 residues. CDR3 nucleotides: TGTGCCAGTAGTATGCGGACAACTCCGGGGGTTGCCGGGGAGCTGTTTTTT. It specifies CASSMRTTPGVAGELFF.

J is TRBJ1-3 and V is TRBV7-9; D is unresolved. V lost 1 base and J 9 bases, leaving 10 bases between the germline ends. Looked up from germline, CDR1 is SEHNR and CDR2 is FQNEAQ (reference sequence). The CDR3 sequence is 13 residues long. CDR3 residues: CASSLDLGTTIYF. The CDR3 nucleotides are TGTGCCAGCAGCTTAGACCTCGGCACCACCATATATTTT.

In this sample, this clone turned up once. This chain uses TRBV4-1 with TRBJ1-5; D not resolved. V gave up 4 bases and J gave up 5 bases, with 15 bases separating them. In germline, CDR1 is MGHRA, CDR2 YSYEKL. The CDR3 sequence is 15 residues long. The CDR3 DNA follows: TGCGCCAGCAGCCGAGGCGAACAGAGTTATCAGCCCCAGCATTTT. Its protein is CASSRGEQSYQPQHF.

The CDR3 here is CASSRTSGSYEQYF. The DNA for the CDR3 is TGTGCCAGCAGCAGGACTAGCGGGAGCTACGAGCAGTACTTC. The V gene is TRBV7-2, the J gene TRBJ2-7, with 13 positions matching TRBD2. This CDR3 region has 14 residues. Per germline, CDR1 SGHTA and CDR2 FQGNSA. Trimming at V came to 5 bases and at J to 3 bases, leaving 1 base not matched to a gene.

The rearrangement uses TRBV7-6 and TRBJ1-1; no clear D gene. The germline V gene encodes CDR1 SGHVS and CDR2 FNYEAQ. This CDR3 spans 13 amino acids. V shed 8 bases and J shed 2 bases, with 12 bases lying between them. In DNA form, the CDR3 reads TGTGCCAGCTCTCAGGCGATAAACACTGAAGCTTTCTTT. As protein: CASSQAINTEAFF.

The CDR3: CARGVYNEQFF. CDR3 sequence (DNA): TGTGCCCGGGGGGTATACAATGAGCAGTTCTTC. The gene calls are TRBV30 and TRBJ2-1; TRBD2 matches at 7 bases. J lost 4 bases, V lost 8 bases, and 2 bases had no gene match. This CDR3 region has 11 residues. Germline CDR1 GTSNPN, CDR2 SVGIG (reference sequence).

The gene calls are TRBV7-6 and TRBJ2-7, with 9 nucleotides matching TRBD1. The germline V gene has CDR1 SGHVS and CDR2 FNYEAQ. V lost 6 bases and J lost 2; bases outside the gene matches: 8. The CDR3 runs to 15 residues. The CDR3 DNA sequence: TGTGCCAGCAGTCTCCGACAGGGGGAAACCTACGAGCAGTACTTC. It codes for CASSLRQGETYEQYF.